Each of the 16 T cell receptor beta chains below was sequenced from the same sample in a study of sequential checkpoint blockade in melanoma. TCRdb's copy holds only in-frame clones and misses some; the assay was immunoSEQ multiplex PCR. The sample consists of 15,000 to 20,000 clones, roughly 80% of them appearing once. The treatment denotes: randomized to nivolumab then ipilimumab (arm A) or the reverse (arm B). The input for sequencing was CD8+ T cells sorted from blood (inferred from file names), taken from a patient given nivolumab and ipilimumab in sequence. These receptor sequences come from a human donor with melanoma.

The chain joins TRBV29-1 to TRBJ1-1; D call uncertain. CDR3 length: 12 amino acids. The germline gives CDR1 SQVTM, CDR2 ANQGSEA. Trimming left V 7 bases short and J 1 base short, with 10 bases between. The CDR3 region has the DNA TGCAGCGGCCTAACTGGGAACACTGAAGCTTTCTTT. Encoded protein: CSGLTGNTEAFF.

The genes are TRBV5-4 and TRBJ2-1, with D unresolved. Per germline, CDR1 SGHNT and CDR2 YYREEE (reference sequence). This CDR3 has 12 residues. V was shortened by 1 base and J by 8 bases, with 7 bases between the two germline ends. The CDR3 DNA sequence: TGTGCCAGCAGCTTGTTTTTCGATGAGCAGTTCTTC. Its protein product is CASSLFFDEQFF. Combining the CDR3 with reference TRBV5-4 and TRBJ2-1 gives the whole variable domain ETGVTQSPTHLIKTRGQQVTLRCSSQSGHNTVSWYQQALGQGPQFIFQYYREEENGRGNFPPRFSGLQFPNYSSELNVNALELDDSALYLCASSLFFDEQFFGPGTRLTVL.

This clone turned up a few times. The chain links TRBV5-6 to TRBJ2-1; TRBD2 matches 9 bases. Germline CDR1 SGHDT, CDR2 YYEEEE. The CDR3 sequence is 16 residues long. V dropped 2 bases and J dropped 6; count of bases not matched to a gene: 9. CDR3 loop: CASSFPVSGGANEQFF. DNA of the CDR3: TGTGCCAGCAGCTTCCCCGTTAGCGGGGGAGCCAATGAGCAGTTCTTC.

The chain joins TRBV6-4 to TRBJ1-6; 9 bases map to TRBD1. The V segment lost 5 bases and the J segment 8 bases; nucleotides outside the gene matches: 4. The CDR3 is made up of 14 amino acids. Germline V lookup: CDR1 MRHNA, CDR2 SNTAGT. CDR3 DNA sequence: TGTGCCAGCAGTCGGACAGGGGAAGATTCACCCCTCCACTTT. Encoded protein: CASSRTGEDSPLHF.

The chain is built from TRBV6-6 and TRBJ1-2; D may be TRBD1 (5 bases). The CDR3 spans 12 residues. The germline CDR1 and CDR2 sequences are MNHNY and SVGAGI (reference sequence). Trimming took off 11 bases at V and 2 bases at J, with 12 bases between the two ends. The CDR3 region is CAGHGGNYGYTF. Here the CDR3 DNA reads TGTGCCGGACACGGGGGAAACTATGGCTACACCTTC.

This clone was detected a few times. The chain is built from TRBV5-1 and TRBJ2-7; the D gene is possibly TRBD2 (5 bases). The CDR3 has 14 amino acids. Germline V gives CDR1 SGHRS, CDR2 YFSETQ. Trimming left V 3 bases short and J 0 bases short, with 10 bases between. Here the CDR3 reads CASSSEEISYEQYF. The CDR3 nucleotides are TGCGCCAGCAGCTCGGAGGAAATCTCCTACGAGCAGTACTTC.

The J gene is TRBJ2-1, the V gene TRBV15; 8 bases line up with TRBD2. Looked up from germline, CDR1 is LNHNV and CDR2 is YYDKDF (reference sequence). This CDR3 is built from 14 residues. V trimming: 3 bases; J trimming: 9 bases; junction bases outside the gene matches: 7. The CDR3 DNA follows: TGTGCCACCAGCAGGACTAGCGAGTCGGGTGAGCAGTTCTTC. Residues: CATSRTSESGEQFF.

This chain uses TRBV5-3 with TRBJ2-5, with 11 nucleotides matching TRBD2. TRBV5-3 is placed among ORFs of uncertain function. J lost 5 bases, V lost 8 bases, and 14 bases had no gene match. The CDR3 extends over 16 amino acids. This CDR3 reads CARHSGGADFRETQYF. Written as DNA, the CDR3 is TGTGCCAGGCATAGCGGGGGGGCTGATTTCAGGGAGACCCAGTACTTC.

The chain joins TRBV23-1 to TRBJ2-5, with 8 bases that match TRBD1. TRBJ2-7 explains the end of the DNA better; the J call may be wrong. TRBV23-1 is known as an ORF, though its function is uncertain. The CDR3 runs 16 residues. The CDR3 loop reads CASSQSGQVHSYEQYF. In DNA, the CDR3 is TGCGCCAGCAGTCAATCGGGACAGGTCCACTCCTACGAGCAGTACTTC.

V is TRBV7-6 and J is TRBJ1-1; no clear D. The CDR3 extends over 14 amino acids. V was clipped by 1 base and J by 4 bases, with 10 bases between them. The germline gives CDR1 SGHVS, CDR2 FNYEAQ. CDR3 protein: CASSLGVGSTEAFF. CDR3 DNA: TGTGCCAGCAGCTTAGGAGTCGGTAGCACTGAAGCTTTCTTT.

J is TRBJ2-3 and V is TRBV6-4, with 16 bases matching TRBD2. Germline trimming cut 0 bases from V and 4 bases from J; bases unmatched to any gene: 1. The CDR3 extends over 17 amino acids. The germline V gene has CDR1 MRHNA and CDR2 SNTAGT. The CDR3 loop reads CASSDSGTSGGADTQYF. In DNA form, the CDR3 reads TGTGCCAGCAGTGACTCTGGGACTAGCGGGGGGGCAGATACGCAGTATTTT.

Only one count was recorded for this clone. CDR3 bases: TGTGCCAGCAGACAAACCAGCGGGAAGCTCTACGAGCAGTACTTC. Protein product: CASRQTSGKLYEQYF. This chain joins TRBV6-5 and TRBJ2-7; 7 nucleotides agree with TRBD2. CDR1 MNHEY and CDR2 SVGAGI come from the germline V gene. The CDR3 loop spans 15 amino acids. V shed 6 bases and J 3 bases; nucleotides not matched to a gene: 11.

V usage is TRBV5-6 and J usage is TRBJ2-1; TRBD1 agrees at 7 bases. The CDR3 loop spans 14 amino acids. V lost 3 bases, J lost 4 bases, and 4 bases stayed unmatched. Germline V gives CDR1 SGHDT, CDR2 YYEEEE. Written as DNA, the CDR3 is TGTGCCAGCAGCTCCGGGACAGATTACAATGAGCAGTTCTTC. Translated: CASSSGTDYNEQFF.

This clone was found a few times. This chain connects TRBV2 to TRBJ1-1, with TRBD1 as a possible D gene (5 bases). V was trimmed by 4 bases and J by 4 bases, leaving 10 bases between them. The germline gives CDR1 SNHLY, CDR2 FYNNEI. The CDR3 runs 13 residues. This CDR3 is CASSGEGATEAFF. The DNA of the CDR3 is TGTGCCAGCAGTGGGGAAGGGGCCACTGAAGCTTTCTTT.

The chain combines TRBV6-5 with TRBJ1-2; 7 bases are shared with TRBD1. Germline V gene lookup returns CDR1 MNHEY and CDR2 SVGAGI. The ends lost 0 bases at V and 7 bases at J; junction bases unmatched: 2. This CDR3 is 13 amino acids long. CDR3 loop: CASSYSGGSGYTF. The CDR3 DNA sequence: TGTGCCAGCAGTTACTCAGGGGGCAGTGGCTACACCTTC.

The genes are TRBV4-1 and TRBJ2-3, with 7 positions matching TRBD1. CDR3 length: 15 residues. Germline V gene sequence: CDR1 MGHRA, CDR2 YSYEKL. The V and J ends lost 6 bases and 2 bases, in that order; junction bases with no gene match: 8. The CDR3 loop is CASSLGQMVTDTQYF. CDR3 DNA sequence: TGCGCCAGCAGTCTGGGACAGATGGTCACAGATACGCAGTATTTT.